What follows are 20 T cell receptor beta chains derived from one specimen sequenced in a study of glioma-infiltrating T cells after dendritic cell vaccination. TCRdb's table, derived via immunoSEQ multiplex PCR, lists solely in-frame clones and lacks some. This table has over 90,000 clones, 81% appearing once. The specimen was blood, collected before dendritic cell vaccination. These receptors all stem from a human donor with glioblastoma.

This clone has just a few counts. The chain uses TRBV2 and TRBJ1-3; D is ambiguous. This CDR3 is built from 15 residues. Germline CDR1 SNHLY, CDR2 FYNNEI. V gave up 3 bases and J gave up 0 bases, with 9 bases separating them. The CDR3 loop is CASSDYYDSGNTIYF. In nucleotides, the CDR3 is TGTGCCAGCAGTGACTATTACGACTCTGGAAACACCATATATTTT.

This clone was seen a handful of times. This chain connects TRBV6-5 to TRBJ2-5, with D unresolved. Per germline, CDR1 MNHEY and CDR2 SVGAGI. Trimming shortened V by 5 bases and J by 1 base, and 11 bases separated the two germline ends. CDR3 length: 14 residues. The CDR3 reads CASSRGSPQETQYF. CDR3 nucleotide sequence: TGTGCCAGCAGTCGCGGCAGTCCCCAAGAGACCCAGTACTTC.

The genes are TRBV5-4 and TRBJ1-2; D is uncertain. The CDR3 has 13 residues. Trimming pared 0 bases from V and 8 bases from J, leaving 11 bases between. Germline lookup yields CDR1 SGHNT and CDR2 YYREEE (reference sequence). The CDR3 loop reads CASSLDQDMGYTF. Written as DNA, the CDR3 is TGTGCCAGCAGCTTGGATCAGGATATGGGCTACACCTTC.

The chain couples TRBV27 to TRBJ1-5; D ambiguous. CDR1 is MNHEY and CDR2 is SMNVEV in the germline V gene (reference sequence). V was clipped by 4 bases and J by 1 base, with 8 bases between them. The CDR3 length is 14 residues. CDR3 bases: TGTGCCAGCAGTTCCGGGTGGAGCAATCAGCCCCAGCATTTT. It yields the protein CASSSGWSNQPQHF.

DNA for the CDR3: TGTGCCAGCTCACCTCTCCGGGCTAGCGGGGCGAACACCGGGGAGCTGTTTTTT. Translated, it gives CASSPLRASGANTGELFF. The chain employs TRBV18 and TRBJ2-2; 9 bases are a match to TRBD2. The V gene's germline CDR1 is KGHSH and CDR2 LQKENI. CDR3 size: 18 residues. Losses at the gene ends were 3 bases for V and 0 bases for J; bases not matched to a gene: 8.

This sequence joins TRBV30 and TRBJ2-7, with TRBD1 matching over 9 bases. The CDR3 consists of 15 residues. The V segment lost 1 base and the J segment 2 bases; nucleotides outside the gene matches: 6. Looked up from germline, CDR1 is GTSNPN and CDR2 is SVGIG (reference sequence). In DNA, the CDR3 is TGTGCCTGGAGTGCCCCGGGACAGGGCCCCTACGAGCAGTACTTC. Amino acids: CAWSAPGQGPYEQYF. Full variable domain (remainder filled in from reference TRBV30 and TRBJ2-7): SQTIHQWPATLVQPVGSPLSLECTVEGTSNPNLYWYRQAAGRGLQLLFYSVGIGQISSEVPQNLSASRPQDRQFILSSKKLLLSDSGFYLCAWSAPGQGPYEQYFGPGTRLTVT.

This sequence joins TRBV6-5 and TRBJ1-5, with TRBD1 matching over 9 bases. V gave up 6 bases and J gave up 9 bases; unmatched junction bases: 9. Germline V gene lookup returns CDR1 MNHEY and CDR2 SVGAGI. The length of the CDR3 is 14 residues. CDR3 DNA: TGTGCCAGCAGAGCCCGGGACAGGGATACGCCCCAGCATTTT. As protein: CASRARDRDTPQHF.

CDR3 region: CASSQRTDSAYEQYF. The CDR3 DNA reads as TGCGCCAGCAGTCAGAGAACGGACAGCGCCTACGAGCAGTACTTC. V is TRBV10-2 and J is TRBJ2-7, with D maybe TRBD1 (6 bases). The CDR3 is made up of 15 amino acids. The V end lost 5 bases, the J end lost 2 bases, and 16 bases lay between the germline ends. The germline gives CDR1 WSHSY, CDR2 SAAADI.

V gene TRBV10-1 combines with J gene TRBJ1-2; no clear D. This CDR3 region has 13 residues. Trimming removed 5 bases at V and 5 bases at J, with 12 bases between. CDR1 is WNHNN, CDR2 SYGVQD, per germline (reference sequence). CDR3 nucleotide sequence: TGCGCCAGCAGTCCGGGGTTGGAATATGGCTACACCTTC. Its protein product is CASSPGLEYGYTF.

Note on this clone: The identical CDR3 is also encoded by other nucleotide sequences in the sample. The J gene is TRBJ2-7, the V gene TRBV27, with a weak D call TRBD1 (6 bases). Germline loops: CDR1 MNHEY, CDR2 SMNVEV (reference sequence). CDR3 length: 13 residues. Deletions cut 2 bases from V and 6 bases from J, with 11 bases between. The CDR3 loop reads CASSLSRGGEQYF. The DNA for the CDR3 is TGTGCCAGCAGTTTAAGCAGGGGTGGCGAGCAGTACTTC.

As for this clone: The same CDR3 is also encoded by other DNA sequences in this sample. This chain links TRBV11-3 with TRBJ1-1, with D tentatively TRBD1 (6 bases). V was pared by 3 bases and J by 0 bases, with 14 bases between. Germline CDR1 is SGHNT and CDR2 is YENEEA. This CDR3 spans 16 amino acids. The CDR3 sequence: CASSLDLAGVNTEAFF. The CDR3 region has the DNA TGTGCCAGCAGCTTGGATCTTGCAGGGGTGAACACTGAAGCTTTCTTT. Drawing the rest from reference TRBV11-3 and TRBJ1-1, the complete variable domain is EAGVVQSPRYKIIEKKQPVAFWCNPISGHNTLYWYLQNLGQGPELLIRYENEEAVDDSQLPKDRFSAERLKGVDSTLKIQPAELGDSAVYLCASSLDLAGVNTEAFFGQGTRLTVV.

This clone was picked up one time. The rearrangement uses TRBV7-2 and TRBJ2-2; 11 bases map to TRBD2. Unmatched junction bases numbered 3, after V lost 5 bases and J lost 7 bases. This CDR3 contains 14 residues. CDR1 SGHTA and CDR2 FQGNSA come from the germline V gene. CDR3 loop: CASSPGLAGGELFF. Written as DNA, the CDR3 is TGTGCCAGCAGCCCCGGACTAGCGGGCGGGGAGCTGTTTTTT.

The gene calls are TRBV11-2 and TRBJ2-5; D gene uncertain. Trimming pared 4 bases from V and 2 bases from J, leaving 2 bases between. Germline V CDR1 and CDR2: SGHAT, FQNNGV. CDR3 length equals 11 residues. The CDR3 spells CASSSQETQYF. DNA for the CDR3: TGTGCCAGCAGCTCACAAGAGACCCAGTACTTC.

The J gene is TRBJ2-5, the V gene TRBV11-3, with a tentative D call TRBD1 (6 bases). V shed 2 bases and J shed 2 bases, with 9 bases lying between them. This CDR3 has 14 residues. The germline gives CDR1 SGHNT, CDR2 YENEEA. In DNA form, the CDR3 reads TGTGCCAGCAGCTTACGGACAGTTCAAGAGACCCAGTACTTC. Encoded protein: CASSLRTVQETQYF.

The chain joins TRBV6-6 to TRBJ2-7; D may be TRBD1 (5 bases). Trimming stripped 0 bases from V and 1 base from J, with 13 bases between. This CDR3 comprises 16 residues. CDR1 and CDR2 from the germline V gene are MNHNY and SVGAGI (reference sequence). The CDR3 DNA is TGTGCCAGCAGTTACTCGACGCCTCAGGGTTCCTACGAGCAGTACTTC. Its protein product is CASSYSTPQGSYEQYF.

The chain uses TRBV4-3 and TRBJ1-1; 7 bases line up with TRBD1. V lost 3 bases and J lost 1; bases outside the gene matches: 11. Germline V CDR1 and CDR2: LGHNA, YSLEER. The length of the CDR3 is 17 residues. The CDR3 reads CASSQARKGAWNTEAFF. The CDR3 region has the DNA TGCGCCAGCAGCCAGGCTCGAAAGGGGGCGTGGAACACTGAAGCTTTCTTT.

CDR3 residues: CASSPVIFTGELFF. In nucleotides, the CDR3 is TGTGCCAGCAGCCCAGTGATATTCACCGGGGAGCTGTTTTTT. The J gene is TRBJ2-2, the V gene TRBV7-9; D call uncertain. This CDR3 contains 14 residues. V shed 5 bases and J shed 4 bases, with 11 bases lying between them. Germline V gives CDR1 SEHNR, CDR2 FQNEAQ (reference sequence).

The chain couples TRBV4-3 to TRBJ2-1, with 8 bases aligning to TRBD2. V shed 1 base, J shed 9 bases, and the junction held 8 bases outside the gene matches. The germline CDR1 and CDR2 sequences are LGHNA and YSLEER. The CDR3 contains 15 residues. This CDR3 is CASSQVPGLASEQFF. The CDR3 nucleotides read TGCGCCAGCAGCCAAGTGCCAGGACTAGCTAGTGAGCAGTTCTTC.

The rearrangement links TRBV7-9 to TRBJ2-1; the D gene is possibly TRBD2 (8 bases). With 5 bases removed from V and 6 bases from J, the gap between germline ends came to 29 bases. The CDR3 consists of 19 residues. The germline V gene has CDR1 SEHNR and CDR2 FQNEAQ (reference sequence). The chain's CDR3 is CASSPGGAAGVSGRNEQFF. The CDR3 DNA is TGTGCCAGCAGCCCAGGGGGAGCAGCGGGGGTCTCTGGGCGCAATGAGCAGTTCTTC.

This clone turned up a few times. The rearrangement joins TRBV7-6 to TRBJ1-3; 7 nucleotides line up with TRBD1. Germline lookup yields CDR1 SGHVS and CDR2 FNYEAQ. The CDR3 runs 15 residues. J gave up 0 bases and V 5 bases, and 4 bases lay outside the gene matches. The CDR3 bases are TGTGCCAGCAGCCCCGGACAGGTCTCTGGAAACACCATATATTTT. Encoded protein: CASSPGQVSGNTIYF.